This passage covers 20 T cell receptor beta chains from one sample sequenced in a study of STAT3 mutations in large granular lymphocyte leukemia (dated by TCRdb to the late 2010s). Study-wide conclusions, independent of this receptor: Every T-LGLL patient showed at least one immunodominant TCRbeta clonotype, and about half showed multiple immunodominant subclonotypes.

For these receptors, no antigen is known. The method behind the library was the immunoSEQ multiplex PCR assay. Sourced from immuneACCESS, this table was stored by TCRdb with only in-frame sequences that have V and J called. A share of the clones is absent; for the studies checked, an unresolved V gene accounts for under half, and the remainder has no known explanation. The sample records 10,000 to 15,000 clones, around 90% of which are singletons. Jointly, the top ten make up 12% of the sample. Source material: PBMCs. All receptors come from a human donor with T large granular lymphocyte leukemia. Some clones in this sample may be carry-over from other donors' samples.

CDR3 nucleotides: TGCGCCAGCAGGACAGGGACCACCGGGGAGCTGTTTTTT. Protein: CASRTGTTGELFF. J is TRBJ2-2 and V is TRBV5-1, with TRBD1 identical over 7 bases. V lost 5 bases and J lost 4; bases outside the gene matches: 2. Germline CDR1 reads SGHRS; CDR2 reads YFSETQ. The CDR3 length is 13 residues.

The chain employs TRBV4-1 and TRBJ1-1; D remains unclear. The V end was cut by 0 bases, the J end by 11 bases, with 16 bases between. In germline, CDR1 is MGHRA, CDR2 YSYEKL. The CDR3 sequence is 14 residues long. As DNA, the CDR3 is TGCGCCAGCAGCCAAGATAGAGGTCAAGCCAGGGCTTTCTTT. Amino acid sequence: CASSQDRGQARAFF.

V gene TRBV19 combines with J gene TRBJ2-5; 8 bases align to TRBD2. Trimming took 10 bases from V and 5 from J; bases not matched to a gene: 15. The germline CDR1 and CDR2 sequences are LNHDA and SQIVND (reference sequence). The CDR3 runs 15 residues. The CDR3 DNA is TGTGCCACCCGAAACGTAGCGGGATTTGCGGAGACCCAGTACTTC. Its protein is CATRNVAGFAETQYF.

The genes are TRBV27 and TRBJ1-2; D ambiguous. Germline-derived CDR1 and CDR2 are MNHEY and SMNVEV (reference sequence). Trimming took off 8 bases at V and 6 bases at J, with 19 bases between the two ends. This CDR3 region has 14 residues. CDR3 nucleotide sequence: TGTGCCAGCTGGGCCTTTGGGGAGGGTCATGGCTACACCTTC. It specifies CASWAFGEGHGYTF.

The chain links TRBV4-1 to TRBJ2-1, with D unclear. Trimming took off 0 bases at V and 0 bases at J, with 9 bases between the two ends. The CDR3 runs to 16 residues. Germline CDR1 reads MGHRA; CDR2 reads YSYEKL. CDR3 region: CASSQDAPSSYNEQFF. DNA of the CDR3: TGCGCCAGCAGCCAAGATGCACCAAGCTCCTACAATGAGCAGTTCTTC.

The rearrangement links TRBV10-3 to TRBJ2-5; a weak D match, TRBD2 (6 bases). The CDR3 consists of 14 residues. Germline V gene data show CDR1 as ENHRY and CDR2 as SYGVKD. Trimming shortened V by 4 bases and J by 5 bases, and 14 bases separated the two germline ends. The CDR3 DNA reads as TGTGCCATCAGTGGCGGCGGGATCTGGGAGACCCAGTACTTC. As protein: CAISGGGIWETQYF.

V and J are TRBV6-1 and TRBJ2-7, with D possibly called TRBD1 or TRBD2 (5 bases each). This CDR3 is 14 amino acids long. The V gene lost 3 bases and the J gene lost 5 bases, with 14 bases spanning the gap. From germline, CDR1 is MNHNS and CDR2 SASEGT. The CDR3 coding sequence is TGTGCCAGCAGTGACCAGGGTCGGGGAGACGAGCAGTACGTC. This sequence encodes CASSDQGRGDEQYV.

The chain employs TRBV5-6 and TRBJ2-6; tentatively, D is TRBD2 (5 bases). V gave up 1 base and J gave up 2 bases, with 7 bases separating them. There are 15 residues in the CDR3. From germline, CDR1 is SGHDT and CDR2 YYEEEE. The CDR3 DNA sequence: TGTGCCAGCAGCTTGCGGGGTACTGGGGCCAACGTCCTGACTTTC. It codes for CASSLRGTGANVLTF.

The V and J genes are TRBV6-5 and TRBJ2-2; TRBD2 might be the D (6 bases). V was clipped by 3 bases and J by 4 bases, with 12 bases between them. The CDR3 covers 15 residues. The germline V gene has CDR1 MNHEY and CDR2 SVGAGI. CDR3 sequence (DNA): TGTGCCAGCAGTTATACCCGGGGGAGCACCGGGGAGCTGTTTTTT. Residues: CASSYTRGSTGELFF.

This clone was seen only once. This chain links TRBV2 with TRBJ2-7, with TRBD1 matching over 7 bases. The germline gives CDR1 SNHLY, CDR2 FYNNEI. Losses at the gene ends were 5 bases for V and 3 bases for J; bases not matched to a gene: 1. The CDR3 runs to 12 residues. The CDR3 sequence: CASSRDSYEQYF. In DNA, the CDR3 is TGTGCCAGCAGTAGGGACAGCTACGAGCAGTACTTC.

The V call is TRBV28, the J call TRBJ1-2, with 9 bases aligning to TRBD1. The germline V gene has CDR1 MDHEN and CDR2 SYDVKM. V was pared by 4 bases and J by 4 bases, with 7 bases of the junction left unmatched. The CDR3 is 15 amino acids. CDR3 amino acids: CASSSMSTGGYGYTF. In DNA form, the CDR3 reads TGTGCCAGCAGTTCCATGTCGACAGGGGGCTATGGCTACACCTTC.

CDR3 loop: CASSPGQFEQYV. The CDR3 coding sequence is TGTGCCAGCAGCCCCGGACAATTCGAGCAGTACGTC. This chain uses TRBV5-8 with TRBJ2-7; D is perhaps TRBD1 (5 bases). V was shortened by 4 bases and J by 6 bases, with 11 bases between the two germline ends. This CDR3 is built from 12 residues. Germline CDR1 is SGHTS and CDR2 is YDEGEE.

The V gene is TRBV18, the J gene TRBJ2-6; D is uncertain. The CDR3 covers 15 residues. Germline assignment: CDR1 KGHSH and CDR2 LQKENI. V dropped 6 bases and J dropped 2 bases, with 11 bases sitting between them. The CDR3: CASSDGSAGANVLTF. CDR3 DNA sequence: TGTGCCAGCTCCGACGGATCGGCTGGGGCCAACGTCCTGACTTTC.

The rearrangement uses TRBV29-1 and TRBJ2-7; 7 bases fit TRBD1. This CDR3 is 13 amino acids long. The germline CDR1 and CDR2 sequences are SQVTM and ANQGSEA. With 1 base clipped from V and 6 bases from J, the junction kept 6 bases outside the gene matches. The CDR3 region has the DNA TGCAGCGTTGAAGGGACGACAGGGACCGAGCAGTACTTC. This sequence encodes CSVEGTTGTEQYF.

J is TRBJ1-2 and V is TRBV5-1; a weak D match, TRBD1 (5 bases). This CDR3 contains 13 residues. Germline CDR1 SGHRS, CDR2 YFSETQ. Trimming stripped 4 bases from V and 6 bases from J, with 13 bases between. The CDR3 bases are TGCGCCAGCAGCGATCAAGACAGTGATGGCTACACCTTC. This gives the protein CASSDQDSDGYTF.

The CDR3 DNA sequence: TGCGCCAGCAGCTTGGACAGGGGGCAGAGAGATACGCAGTATTTT. It codes for CASSLDRGQRDTQYF. The V gene is TRBV5-1, the J gene TRBJ2-3; TRBD1 agrees at 9 bases. The CDR3 totals 15 residues. Trimming cost V 0 bases and J 5 bases; bases outside gene matches: 4. Germline V gene lookup returns CDR1 SGHRS and CDR2 YFSETQ.

The V and J genes are TRBV11-2 and TRBJ2-7; 9 bases align to TRBD2. Germline lookup yields CDR1 SGHAT and CDR2 FQNNGV. V lost 3 bases, J lost 6 bases, and 9 bases stayed unmatched. The CDR3 consists of 15 residues. CDR3 DNA sequence: TGTGCCAGCAGCTTGTCTAGCGGGGCTGGCGCCGAGCAGTACTTC. It yields the protein CASSLSSGAGAEQYF.

The V gene is TRBV2, the J gene TRBJ1-1; 10 positions agree with TRBD1. V shed 8 bases, J shed 4 bases, and the junction held 4 bases outside the gene matches. Germline V gene data show CDR1 as SNHLY and CDR2 as FYNNEI. The CDR3 totals 13 residues. The DNA for the CDR3 is TGTGCCAGCGGGACAGGGGATCTCACTGAAGCTTTCTTT. Residues: CASGTGDLTEAFF.

The V gene is TRBV9, the J gene TRBJ2-3; 13 bases are a match to TRBD2. With V trimmed by 4 bases and J by 5 bases, 10 bases remained unmatched. The V gene's germline CDR1 is SGDLS and CDR2 YYNGEE. CDR3 length: 17 amino acids. In DNA form, the CDR3 reads TGTGCCAGCAGCCCTATGGGACTAGCGGGGAGGGGAGATACGCAGTATTTT. Protein product: CASSPMGLAGRGDTQYF.

V gene TRBV11-1 combines with J gene TRBJ1-6, with a possible D match to TRBD1 (6 bases). CDR3 size: 14 residues. In germline, CDR1 is SGHAT, CDR2 FQDESV (reference sequence). The V end lost 0 bases, the J end lost 9 bases, and 9 bases lay between the germline ends. CDR3 residues: CASSLATDSSPLHF. CDR3 nucleotides: TGTGCCAGCAGCTTAGCAACGGACAGTTCACCCCTCCACTTT.